Below, 11 T cell receptor beta chains from the same sample are listed, as sequenced in a study of T-cell memory formation after mild COVID-19. TCRdb passed the 5' RACE reads through MiXCR, listing each CDR3 protein once. The sample records roughly 130,000 distinct CDR3 sequences, roughly 15% being singletons. Sequences were obtained from PBMCs or a T cell subset sorted from them (not recorded which). These receptors all stem from an adult woman who had mild COVID-19 (a few samples of this study predate the infection). Cell type and time point are not known.

CDR3 nucleotide sequence: TGTGCCAGCAGCCAGGGACAGGAGAACTATGGCTACACCTTC. It codes for CASSQGQENYGYTF. The V and J genes are TRBV5-5 and TRBJ1-2, with 8 bases identical to TRBD1. The CDR3 sequence is 14 residues long. CDR1 is SGHKS and CDR2 is YYEKEE in the germline V gene (reference sequence). With V trimmed by 4 bases and J by 2 bases, 4 bases remained unmatched.

This chain uses TRBV5-6 with TRBJ2-3, with 9 bases matching TRBD2. This CDR3 is 17 amino acids long. Germline V gene sequence: CDR1 SGHDT, CDR2 YYEEEE. The J segment lost 4 bases and the V segment lost 2 bases, leaving 11 bases of the junction unmatched. The CDR3 DNA sequence: TGTGCCAGCAGCTTCGCTCCCCTAGCGGGAAGGGCAGATACGCAGTATTTT. It encodes CASSFAPLAGRADTQYF.

This clonotype showed up just a few times. The genes are TRBV7-9 and TRBJ2-5, with 7 bases lining up with TRBD1. Germline loops: CDR1 SEHNR, CDR2 FQNEAQ (reference sequence). V shed 5 bases, J shed 3 bases, and the junction held 6 bases outside the gene matches. This CDR3 has 14 residues. In nucleotides, the CDR3 is TGTGCCAGCAGCGCCCGTCAGGGGGAAGAGACCCAGTACTTC. Translating gives CASSARQGEETQYF.

Turning to this clonotype: Its ends do not fully match the called genes, so a read error is possible. CDR3 sequence: CASSNRQNNEQFF. The CDR3 bases are TGTGCTAGCAGCAACCGACAGAACAATGAGCAGTTCTTC. V usage is TRBV7-7 and J usage is TRBJ2-1, with a weak D call TRBD1 (5 bases). Germline CDR1 SSHAT, CDR2 FNYEAQ (reference sequence). This CDR3 region has 13 residues. The full variable domain, with the rest looked up from reference TRBV7-7 and TRBJ2-1, is GAGVSQSPRYKVTKRGQDVTLRCDPISSHATLYWYQQALGQGPEFLTYFNYEAQPDKSGLPSDRFSAERPEGSISTLTIQRTEQRDSAMYRCASSNRQNNEQFFGPGTRLTVL.

The chain is built from TRBV29-1 and TRBJ2-5; D gene unclear. V was trimmed by 2 bases and J by 4 bases, leaving 11 bases between them. The V gene's germline CDR1 is SQVTM and CDR2 ANQGSEA. The CDR3 spans 13 residues. CDR3 protein: CSVEILRRETQYF. CDR3 DNA: TGCAGCGTTGAAATACTCCGGAGAGAGACCCAGTACTTC.

This clonotype was seen only a few times. V usage is TRBV11-2 and J usage is TRBJ2-1, with TRBD2 matching over 7 bases. V trimming: 0 bases; J trimming: 0 bases; junction bases outside the gene matches: 11. The CDR3 loop spans 19 amino acids. Germline V gene sequence: CDR1 SGHAT, CDR2 FQNNGV. CDR3 nucleotides: TGTGCCAGCAGCTTAGATCATGGAGTAGCGGGTAGCTCCTACAATGAGCAGTTCTTC. This sequence encodes CASSLDHGVAGSSYNEQFF.

The V and J genes are TRBV5-4 and TRBJ2-5; D gene uncertain. Trimming removed 4 bases from V and 5 bases from J, with 12 bases in between. The CDR3 has 13 residues. The germline V gene encodes CDR1 SGHNT and CDR2 YYREEE (reference sequence). CDR3 coding DNA: TGTGCCAGCAGCCCGCAGAGTGGCGAGACCCAGTACTTC. It yields the protein CASSPQSGETQYF.

This clonotype has just a few counts. The chain couples TRBV7-6 to TRBJ2-5; the match to TRBD2 covers 16 bases. This CDR3 contains 17 residues. The J segment lost 3 bases and the V segment lost 5 bases, leaving 6 bases of the junction unmatched. CDR1 and CDR2 (germline): SGHVS, FNYEAQ. This chain's CDR3 is CASSVGTSGGAEETQYF. The CDR3 nucleotides read TGTGCCAGCAGCGTCGGGACTAGCGGGGGGGCAGAAGAGACCCAGTACTTC.

The chain is built from TRBV5-1 and TRBJ2-3, with D uncertain. This CDR3 is built from 15 residues. Germline V lookup: CDR1 SGHRS, CDR2 YFSETQ. Trimming pared 0 bases from V and 3 bases from J, leaving 11 bases between. The CDR3 is CASSLASQWTDTQYF. Written as DNA, the CDR3 is TGCGCCAGCAGCTTGGCGTCACAGTGGACAGATACGCAGTATTTT.

This sequence joins TRBV19 and TRBJ2-7, with 8 bases identical to TRBD2. Trimming cost V 3 bases and J 2 bases; bases outside gene matches: 6. CDR1 LNHDA and CDR2 SQIVND come from the germline V gene (reference sequence). The CDR3 spans 15 residues. CDR3 in amino acids: CASSIGGVGTYEQYF. The CDR3 DNA sequence: TGTGCCAGTAGTATCGGGGGGGTGGGGACCTACGAGCAGTACTTC.

The chain recombines TRBV4-2 with TRBJ2-5; D tentatively fits TRBD1 or TRBD2 (5 bases each). The CDR3 length is 15 residues. In germline, CDR1 is LGHNA, CDR2 YNFKEQ. Trimming left V 3 bases short and J 5 bases short, with 16 bases between. CDR3 sequence (DNA): TGTGCCAGCAGCCAGGGGGTAAAAAACCGGGAGACCCAGTACTTC. It encodes CASSQGVKNRETQYF.